The source of this T cell receptor (beta chain) is a study of Graves' ophthalmopathy and Graves' hyperthyroidism. This CDR3 region has 14 residues. V trimming: 7 bases; J trimming: 1 base; junction bases outside the gene matches: 4. This clonotype came up many times. A much more abundant neighbour one base away suggests this may be a read error. The TCR beta CDR3 regions underwent amplification from RNA transcripts. HTBI-primed RT-PCR formed the first round, and a multiplex PCR formed the second. Each CDR3 protein is one row after TCRdb ran MiXCR on the multiplex PCR reads. Here the sample spans 1 million to 1.3 million distinct CDR3 sequences, about 38% being singletons.

This receptor was obtained from an adult man with Graves' hyperthyroidism. This chain joins TRBV12-3 or TRBV12-4 and TRBJ1-5; 7 nucleotides match TRBD1. Sequencing used peripheral blood or thyroid tissue (not recorded which). The CDR3 nucleotides are TGTGCCAGCACCAAGACAGGGAGCAATCAGCCCCAGCATTTT. This encodes CASTKTGSNQPQHF.